These 14 T cell receptor beta chains originate from one sample sequenced in a study of blood T cell repertoires in COVID-19. Sequenced by immunoSEQ multiplex PCR; TCRdb stores in-frame clones only, minus some. Of around 150,000 clones in the sample, over 70% were seen once. Sequenced input: PBMCs or T cells enriched from blood (not recorded which). The source of these receptors is a woman aged 55-70 years who had recovered from COVID-19.

This clone was found a few times. This chain links TRBV11-2 with TRBJ1-1; no clear D. Trimming stripped 3 bases from V and 4 bases from J, with 12 bases between. The CDR3 contains 14 residues. Germline CDR1 and CDR2: SGHAT and FQNNGV. The CDR3 region has the DNA TGTGCCAGCAGCTTTTCGGAGGGTGGCACTGAAGCTTTCTTT. Translating gives CASSFSEGGTEAFF.

The chain is built from TRBV6-1 and TRBJ1-2; TRBD1 matches 8 bases. This CDR3 region has 16 residues. With 2 bases clipped from V and 10 bases from J, the junction kept 15 bases outside the gene matches. In germline, CDR1 is MNHNS, CDR2 SASEGT. CDR3 in DNA: TGTGCCAGCAGTGAATCCATCGGGGTACAGGGGGTAATCTACACCTTC. Its translation: CASSESIGVQGVIYTF.

The chain uses TRBV6-1 and TRBJ2-2; 8 nucleotides agree with TRBD2. CDR1 is MNHNS and CDR2 is SASEGT in the germline V gene. Germline trimming cut 2 bases from V and 4 bases from J; bases unmatched to any gene: 3. This CDR3 contains 15 residues. For the CDR3, the DNA is TGTGCCAGCAGTGAAACGGGGGGGATCACCGGGGAGCTGTTTTTT. As protein: CASSETGGITGELFF.

The chain combines TRBV5-4 with TRBJ2-7; D is perhaps TRBD1 (6 bases). The CDR3 consists of 13 residues. The V gene lost 2 bases and the J gene lost 5 bases, with 11 bases spanning the gap. The germline gives CDR1 SGHNT, CDR2 YYREEE (reference sequence). CDR3 region: CASSFQGTHEQYF. The CDR3, as DNA: TGTGCCAGCAGCTTCCAGGGGACCCACGAGCAGTACTTC.

CDR3 in DNA: TGTGCCATCGCGGGGGGGGCTATTCAGCCCCAGCATTTT. Translated: CAIAGGAIQPQHF. The gene calls are TRBV28 and TRBJ1-5, with D possibly TRBD1 on 6 matching bases. The CDR3 runs to 13 residues. CDR1 and CDR2 from the germline V gene are MDHEN and SYDVKM. V was cut by 10 bases and J by 6 bases, with 16 bases left in between.

V and J are TRBV2 and TRBJ2-5, with no clear D. The CDR3 is 12 residues long. CDR1 is SNHLY and CDR2 is FYNNEI in the germline V gene. The V and J ends lost 4 bases and 5 bases respectively, with 8 bases between them. In DNA, the CDR3 is TGTGCCAGCAGTGTTCAATTGGAGACCCAGTACTTC. Translation: CASSVQLETQYF.

The chain links TRBV6-5 to TRBJ2-2, with TRBD1 as a possible D gene (6 bases). The CDR3 extends over 15 amino acids. The V and J ends lost 0 bases and 5 bases respectively, with 10 bases between them. Germline values: CDR1 MNHEY, CDR2 SVGAGI. The CDR3 loop reads CASSYSYRETGELFF. The CDR3 DNA follows: TGTGCCAGCAGTTACTCGTACAGGGAGACCGGGGAGCTGTTTTTT.

The chain carries TRBV11-2 and TRBJ1-2; no firm D call. The germline V and J ends were trimmed by 5 bases and 5 bases, with 18 bases remaining between them. The germline V gene encodes CDR1 SGHAT and CDR2 FQNNGV. The CDR3 covers 15 residues. CDR3 DNA: TGTGCCAGCAGCCCGAGCCCTATCTCCCGATATGGCTACACCTTC. This sequence encodes CASSPSPISRYGYTF.

This sequence joins TRBV5-6 and TRBJ1-1; D call uncertain. The CDR3 is made up of 13 amino acids. Germline-derived CDR1 and CDR2 are SGHDT and YYEEEE. Trimming shortened V by 3 bases and J by 3 bases, and 9 bases separated the two germline ends. CDR3 DNA sequence: TGTGCCAGCAGCTACGCGGGTGACACTGAAGCTTTCTTT. Amino acids: CASSYAGDTEAFF.

V and J are TRBV7-2 and TRBJ2-4; D ambiguous. Trimming removed 1 base from V and 3 bases from J, with 7 bases in between. The germline gives CDR1 SGHTA, CDR2 FQGNSA. This CDR3 has 14 amino acids. The CDR3, as DNA: TGTGCCAGCAGCTTAGATTCGGTCAAAAACATTCAGTACTTC. This sequence encodes CASSLDSVKNIQYF. Full variable domain (outside the CDR3, taken from reference TRBV7-2 and TRBJ2-4): GAGVSQSPSNKVTEKGKDVELRCDPISGHTALYWYRQSLGQGLEFLIYFQGNSAPDKSGLPSDRFSAERTGGSVSTLTIQRTQQEDSAVYLCASSLDSVKNIQYFGAGTRLSVL.

This clone was seen only a few times. The chain couples TRBV2 to TRBJ2-5, with 8 bases that match TRBD2. The germline gives CDR1 SNHLY, CDR2 FYNNEI. The CDR3 covers 14 residues. The V and J ends lost 8 bases and 6 bases, in that order; junction bases with no gene match: 11. CDR3 in DNA: TGTGCCAGCTCGGTGGCGGGGGGCTTACAGACCCAGTACTTC. Protein product: CASSVAGGLQTQYF.

This chain connects TRBV12-3 or TRBV12-4 to TRBJ1-2; 7 nucleotides agree with TRBD1. CDR3 size: 13 residues. V shed 6 bases, J shed 5 bases, and the junction held 6 bases outside the gene matches. The chain's CDR3 is CASRRMTGYGYTF. The CDR3 nucleotides read TGTGCCAGCAGGAGAATGACAGGGTATGGCTACACCTTC.

The CDR3 coding sequence is TGTGCCAGCAGCAGACTGGTACTTTCTTACAATGAGCAGTTCTTC. This translates into CASSRLVLSYNEQFF. This chain connects TRBV9 to TRBJ2-1; D unresolved. The CDR3 consists of 15 residues. The ends were cut back, 4 bases at V and 4 bases at J, with 15 bases in the middle. Germline V CDR1 and CDR2: SGDLS, YYNGEE.

J is TRBJ2-1 and V is TRBV5-1, with 7 nucleotides matching TRBD1. CDR1 SGHRS and CDR2 YFSETQ come from the germline V gene. Unmatched junction bases numbered 7, after V lost 2 bases and J lost 8 bases. The CDR3 consists of 14 residues. CDR3 bases: TGCGCCAGCAGCTTCAAGGGGGCTATAGATGAGCAGTTCTTC. Translation: CASSFKGAIDEQFF.